The rows below give T cell receptor beta chains drawn from one sample of a study of tumor-infiltrating lymphocytes in primary liver carcinoma. TCRdb re-analysed the multiplex PCR reads in MiXCR, keeping a single row per CDR3 protein. The sample includes roughly 120,000 distinct CDR3 sequences, under 65% of them seen just once. What was sequenced was liver tumor tissue from sampling region 3. The receptors here all came from a woman aged 55-69 years with primary liver carcinoma and hepatitis B virus infection. Both conserved end residues are trimmed from each CDR3. Each record gives: V gene, CDR3 protein.

TRBV20-1 SAIRGQGAAGELF
TRBV11-3 ASNFMTSTDTQY
TRBV28 ASSSIRGRTEAF
TRBV29-1 SSGLAAEIQY
TRBV11-3 ASSPSPESRAF
TRBV11-3 ASSLAPIRGTDTQY
TRBV11-3 ASGPRGLAKNIQY
TRBV10-2 ASSALESVDEQF
TRBV4-1 ASSQEQAIAINIQY
TRBV24-1 ATSDSKTTSYNEQF
TRBV6-6 TSSHTDLGQS
TRBV6-5 ASSYSGRGGTEAF
TRBV5-6 ASSLGRSNQPQH
TRBV29-1 NVEDRLAGTTGELF
TRBV5-1 ASTLDWTSGSFWTTGELF
TRBV29-1 CVDPLGGGELF